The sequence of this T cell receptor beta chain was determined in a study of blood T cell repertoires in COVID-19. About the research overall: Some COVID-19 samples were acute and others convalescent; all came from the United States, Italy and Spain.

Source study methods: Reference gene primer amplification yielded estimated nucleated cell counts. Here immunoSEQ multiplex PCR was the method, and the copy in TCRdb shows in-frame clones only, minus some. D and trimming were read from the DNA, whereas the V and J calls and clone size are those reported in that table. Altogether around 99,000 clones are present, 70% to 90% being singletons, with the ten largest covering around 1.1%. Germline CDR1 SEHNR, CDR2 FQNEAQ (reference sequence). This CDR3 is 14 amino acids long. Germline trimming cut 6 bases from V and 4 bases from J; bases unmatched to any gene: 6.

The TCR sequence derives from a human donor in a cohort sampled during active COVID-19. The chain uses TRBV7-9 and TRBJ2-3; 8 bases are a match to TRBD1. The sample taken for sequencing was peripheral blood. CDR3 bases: TGTGCCAGCAGTCCGACAGGGGCCTCAGATACGCAGTATTTT. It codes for CASSPTGASDTQYF.